This T cell receptor beta chain came from a study of identical twins. Notes on the study in general: The authors noted that invariant MAIT and iNKT cells could partly confound zero-insertion analyses.

This clonotype was seen a handful of times. Antigen specificity is unknown. TCRdb re-called the 5' RACE reads through MiXCR, storing one row per CDR3 protein. The table has 400,000 to 550,000 distinct CDR3 sequences, under 25% seen once; the top ten hold around 0.9%. These same records also appear under a second study, on T cells expressing NK-cell markers. This second report adds: HCMV specificity of the expanded NKG2C+ T cell clones was not established.

The source of this sequence is a young woman in good health. Input material: CD4+ T cells sorted from blood.

The CDR3 bases are TGTGCCAGCCTGGGACAGGGGGGCGAGCAGTACTTC. It yields the protein CASLGQGGEQYF. The V call is TRBV6-5, the J call TRBJ2-7; 11 positions agree with TRBD1. The CDR3 is 12 residues long. In germline, CDR1 is MNHEY, CDR2 SVGAGI. With V trimmed by 8 bases and J by 6 bases, 3 bases remained unmatched.